This TCR beta chain stems from a study of OX40 agonist ivuxolimab in advanced cancers. In the study overall: Participants averaged roughly 57 years of age (range about 23 to 80) and were 82.7% male.

The data were produced by immunoSEQ multiplex PCR, yet TCRdb's version contains in-frame clones alone and is incomplete. The sample holds 55,000 to 70,000 clones; roughly nine tenths are singletons and the top ten take 1.3%. Samples of blood were obtained at baseline, on cycle 4 day 1, and on cycle 7 day 1. The CDR3 sequence is 13 residues long. V dropped 4 bases and J dropped 1 base, with 8 bases sitting between them. Per the germline V gene, CDR1 is LNHDA and CDR2 is SQIVND (reference sequence). This clone was counted a few times. Here the sequenced sample was CD4+ or CD8+ T cells sorted from blood, taken in a trial of the OX40 agonist ivuxolimab. The clonotype originates from an adult with an advanced solid tumor such as melanoma, head and neck, liver or kidney cancer. This chain uses TRBV19 with TRBJ2-7; D call uncertain. The CDR3 loop is CASSSTSSYEQYF. The CDR3 DNA reads as TGTGCCAGTAGTAGTACATCTTCCTACGAGCAGTACTTC.